What follows are 10 T cell receptor beta chains derived from one specimen sequenced in a study of human T cells and chemical hapten exposure. Regarding time point: patch test 1, 2 weeks after DPC sensitization. Stated treatment: therapeutic diphenylcyclopropenone sensitization with weekly scalp DPC. TCRdb passed the RACE reads through MiXCR, listing each CDR3 protein once. The sample includes a few hundred thousand distinct CDR3 sequences, more than 4.5% of them seen just once. The material was whole blood, obtained in connection with sensitization to the hapten diphenylcyclopropenone (DPC). Receptors originate from a woman between 50 and 59 years old with alopecia areata. Some clones in this sample may be carry-over from other donors' samples.

The J gene is TRBJ1-1, the V gene TRBV18; 9 nucleotides line up with TRBD1. J was trimmed by 2 bases and V by 6 bases; bases with no gene match: 13. Germline CDR1 KGHSH, CDR2 LQKENI. This CDR3 comprises 17 residues. The DNA for the CDR3 is TGTGCCAGCTCGCTTACCTTCGGGACAGGGTTAAACACTGAAGCTTTCTTT. This translates into CASSLTFGTGLNTEAFF.

This clonotype has a count of ten or more. The chain has TRBV10-3 and TRBJ2-3; D is possibly TRBD1 (5 bases). Per the germline V gene, CDR1 is ENHRY and CDR2 is SYGVKD. V shed 2 bases and J shed 4 bases, with 7 bases lying between them. The CDR3 contains 13 residues. This CDR3 is CAISEGAADTQYF. The CDR3 region has the DNA TGTGCCATCAGTGAGGGGGCAGCAGATACGCAGTATTTT.

This clonotype was counted many times. The chain uses TRBV4-1 and TRBJ1-5, with D uncertain. V was pared by 3 bases and J by 5 bases, with 14 bases between. The CDR3 runs 15 residues. Germline V CDR1 and CDR2: MGHRA, YSYEKL. CDR3 coding DNA: TGCGCCAGCAGCCAGGATGTGGACCGCTATCAGCCCCAGCATTTT. Its translation: CASSQDVDRYQPQHF.

There are a few counts of this clonotype. The chain is built from TRBV20-1 and TRBJ2-1; 11 bases are a match to TRBD2. Per the germline V gene, CDR1 is DFQATT and CDR2 is SNEGSKA (reference sequence). Trimming cost V 4 bases and J 8 bases; bases outside gene matches: 7. The CDR3 is 14 amino acids. CDR3 bases: TGCAGTGCTATAGCGGGAGGGCCGTCTCATGAGCAGTTCTTC. Amino acid sequence: CSAIAGGPSHEQFF.

The table lists this clonotype with a few counts. The chain employs TRBV5-1 and TRBJ2-3, with 8 bases aligning to TRBD2. This CDR3 has 15 residues. V gave up 4 bases and J gave up 0 bases; unmatched junction bases: 4. Germline loops: CDR1 SGHRS, CDR2 YFSETQ. The DNA of the CDR3 is TGCGCCAGCAGCCAACTAGCGGCGAGCACAGATACGCAGTATTTT. This encodes CASSQLAASTDTQYF.

This clonotype was seen repeatedly, ten times or more. The CDR3 sequence is CASSSTAGGPSDTQYF. The CDR3 region has the DNA TGTGCCAGCAGCTCCACAGCGGGAGGGCCATCAGATACGCAGTATTTT. This rearrangement joins TRBV7-9 to TRBJ2-3; 10 bases are shared with TRBD2. CDR1 is SEHNR and CDR2 is FQNEAQ in the germline V gene (reference sequence). The CDR3 is 16 residues long. The junction had 8 bases not matched to a gene; V was cut back by 4 bases and J by 4 bases.

This clonotype was observed a few times. The V and J genes are TRBV25-1 and TRBJ2-7; D not certain. The V gene lost 4 bases and the J gene lost 6 bases, with 10 bases spanning the gap. Germline loops: CDR1 MGHDK, CDR2 SYGVNS. CDR3 length: 12 amino acids. The CDR3 is CASSVDLREQYF. The CDR3 DNA reads as TGTGCCAGCAGTGTGGACCTCCGCGAGCAGTACTTC.

The chain combines TRBV4-3 with TRBJ2-7, with D tentatively TRBD2 (7 bases). V was cut by 3 bases and J by 7 bases, with 16 bases left in between. The CDR3 length is 14 residues. CDR1 and CDR2 (germline): LGHNA, YSLEER. The CDR3 DNA follows: TGCGCCAGCAGCCAGAGGGGGGGAGGTCGAGAGCAGTACTTC. Residues: CASSQRGGGREQYF.

This clonotype appeared many times. The chain combines TRBV7-9 with TRBJ2-5; weak D call: TRBD2 (7 bases). From germline, CDR1 is SEHNR and CDR2 FQNEAQ (reference sequence). This CDR3 region has 14 residues. The V gene lost 4 bases and the J gene lost 4 bases, with 13 bases spanning the gap. CDR3 region: CASSSRRGGETQYF. The CDR3 DNA reads as TGTGCCAGCAGCTCCCGGAGGGGGGGAGAGACCCAGTACTTC.

This clonotype was observed many times. The chain has TRBV6-2 or TRBV6-3 and TRBJ2-3; D is possibly TRBD1 (6 bases). The germline V gene encodes CDR1 MNHEY and CDR2 SVGEGT. The CDR3 is made up of 12 amino acids. V was shortened by 8 bases and J by 2 bases, with 8 bases between the two germline ends. CDR3 protein: CASGGHTDTQYF. In DNA form, the CDR3 reads TGTGCCAGCGGGGGACACACAGATACGCAGTATTTT.